The entry below describes one TCR beta chain. No antigen is known for it. The data stem from a study of T cell responses to AZD1222 COVID-19 vaccine. General study results and limits: Baseline seropositives among AZD1222 recipients totaled only five to seven. There were mostly white British donors and more females than males, and clonal diversity was possibly underestimated.

The table came from immunoSEQ multiplex PCR; TCRdb's copy has only in-frame clones and leaves some out. The table records 150,000 or so clones, 92% of them present only once. This CDR3 is 13 amino acids long. Trimming left V 1 base short and J 5 bases short, with 8 bases between. Germline CDR1 SGHAT, CDR2 FQNNGV. The receptor comes from an adult who received the AZD1222 COVID-19 vaccine. Sequenced material: peripheral blood, taken 28 days after the second AZD1222 dose. The chain couples TRBV11-2 to TRBJ2-5; tentative D call: TRBD2 (6 bases). CDR3 protein: CASSLAGVETQYF. CDR3 nucleotide sequence: TGTGCCAGCAGCTTAGCGGGGGTGGAGACCCAGTACTTC. Based on the CDR3 plus reference TRBV11-2 and TRBJ2-5, the full variable domain is EAGVAQSPRYKIIEKRQSVAFWCNPISGHATLYWYQQILGQGPKLLIQFQNNGVVDDSQLPKDRFSAERLKGVDSTLKIQPAKLEDSAVYLCASSLAGVETQYFGPGTRLLVL.